What follows are 29 T cell receptor beta chains derived from one specimen sequenced in a study of T cell repertoires in cytomegalovirus infection. Their cognate antigens are unknown. TCRdb re-called the reads through MiXCR, storing one row per CDR3 protein. The sample carries roughly 310,000 distinct CDR3 sequences, just under 30% recorded once. The source material was cultured PBMCs, sampled from culture after CMV antigen stimulation. These receptors all stem from a human donor in good health (CMV status not recorded). Some clones in this sample may be carry-over from other donors' samples.

The chain couples TRBV4-1 to TRBJ1-4, with D unresolved. The CDR3 is 16 residues long. The germline V gene has CDR1 MGHRA and CDR2 YSYEKL. Trimming removed 0 bases from V and 6 bases from J, with 14 bases in between. As DNA, the CDR3 is TGCGCCAGCAGCCAAGATCGGGTCAGTGGGTATGAAAAACTGTTTTTT. It codes for CASSQDRVSGYEKLFF.

This clonotype was detected a few times. CDR3 in DNA: TGCAGTGCTAGAGCGGTACTAGCGGGAGCGGTTACCGTGGGGCAGTACTTC. Its protein is CSARAVLAGAVTVGQYF. The chain employs TRBV20-1 and TRBJ2-7, with 11 bases matching TRBD2. Germline trimming cut 1 base from V and 9 bases from J; bases unmatched to any gene: 17. CDR1 is DFQATT and CDR2 is SNEGSKA in the germline V gene (reference sequence). The length of the CDR3 is 17 residues.

The chain is built from TRBV18 and TRBJ1-1; D unclear. CDR3 length: 12 residues. Trimming cost V 3 bases and J 11 bases, with 13 bases left between them. CDR1 is KGHSH, CDR2 LQKENI, per germline. The CDR3: CASSPNGVGAFF. The CDR3 region has the DNA TGTGCCAGCTCACCGAACGGAGTGGGGGCTTTCTTT. Full variable domain (rest looked up from reference TRBV18 and TRBJ1-1): NAGVMQNPRHLVRRRGQEARLRCSPMKGHSHVYWYRQLPEEGLKFMVYLQKENIIDESGMPKERFSAEFPKEGPSILRIQQVVRGDSAAYFCASSPNGVGAFFGQGTRLTVV.

This clonotype was seen only a few times. The chain joins TRBV27 to TRBJ1-2; the D gene is possibly TRBD1 (5 bases). V dropped 3 bases and J dropped 5 bases, with 16 bases sitting between them. The CDR3 contains 15 residues. CDR1 is MNHEY, CDR2 SMNVEV, per germline (reference sequence). The CDR3 region has the DNA TGTGCCAGCAGTTTCGCGGGGGGGACCGCTTATGGCTACACCTTC. Translation: CASSFAGGTAYGYTF.

Points on this clonotype: An end of the junction differs from the germline gene, which may be a read error. J is TRBJ1-5 and V is TRBV27; D unclear. CDR1 and CDR2 from the germline V gene are MNHEY and SMNVEV (reference sequence). The CDR3 length is 15 residues. The CDR3 loop reads CASIDWGNPNKPQHF. The CDR3 DNA follows: TGTGCCAGCATTGACTGGGGAAATCCCAATAAGCCCCAGCATTTT.

This clonotype has more than one count but fewer than ten. The V gene is TRBV12-3 or TRBV12-4, the J gene TRBJ2-3; 10 nucleotides line up with TRBD2. This CDR3 contains 14 residues. J was trimmed by 4 bases and V by 6 bases; bases with no gene match: 4. CDR3 residues: CASRRSGGADTQYF. The CDR3 bases are TGTGCCAGCAGGCGGAGCGGGGGGGCAGATACGCAGTATTTT.

The chain has TRBV19 and TRBJ2-1; 7 bases map to TRBD2. This CDR3 comprises 15 residues. CDR1 and CDR2 from the germline V gene are LNHDA and SQIVND (reference sequence). The V gene end was trimmed by 5 bases and the J gene end by 8 bases; junction bases not matched to a gene: 12. The DNA of the CDR3 is TGTGCCAGTAGTGACCCGGGACTAATGGTCGATGAGCAGTTCTTC. This codes for CASSDPGLMVDEQFF.

This clonotype was observed a few times. This chain connects TRBV5-1 to TRBJ1-1; TRBD1 might be the D (5 bases). CDR1 SGHRS and CDR2 YFSETQ come from the germline V gene. This CDR3 has 16 amino acids. V was clipped by 4 bases and J by 3 bases, with 19 bases between them. The CDR3 nucleotides are TGCGCCAGCAGCCCGGATCCCGGGACCGCCCACACTGAAGCTTTCTTT. Its protein product is CASSPDPGTAHTEAFF.

This clonotype was seen a few times. V is TRBV7-2 and J is TRBJ2-1; 7 nucleotides agree with TRBD2. J lost 14 bases, V lost 2 bases, and 9 bases had no gene match. Germline V CDR1 and CDR2: SGHTA, FQGNSA. The CDR3 covers 13 residues. The CDR3 DNA is TGTGCCAGCAGCTTACCCGGGGAGGGTAGTAAGTTCTTC. Encoded protein: CASSLPGEGSKFF.

There are many counts of this clonotype. The chain links TRBV7-9 to TRBJ2-7; 7 nucleotides align to TRBD1. J gave up 3 bases and V 0 bases, and 5 bases lay outside the gene matches. The CDR3 runs 15 residues. CDR1 is SEHNR, CDR2 FQNEAQ, per germline (reference sequence). The DNA of the CDR3 is TGTGCCAGCAGCTTAGCCGGGACAGAGAACTACGAGCAGTACTTC. Its translation: CASSLAGTENYEQYF.

This clonotype was recorded only once. The chain couples TRBV4-2 to TRBJ1-6; D gene ambiguous. The CDR3 is made up of 12 amino acids. Germline assignment: CDR1 LGHNA and CDR2 YNFKEQ. V was clipped by 4 bases and J by 5 bases, with 3 bases between them. In DNA, the CDR3 is TGTGCCAGCAGCCGGGATAATTCACCCCTCCACTTT. It specifies CASSRDNSPLHF.

This clonotype was detected many times. The J gene is TRBJ1-3, the V gene TRBV7-2; tentative D call: TRBD1 (5 bases). Germline-derived CDR1 and CDR2 are SGHTA and FQGNSA. V lost 7 bases to trimming and J lost 4 bases, with 20 bases between them. The CDR3 is made up of 16 amino acids. The CDR3 loop is CASTRLFGGIGNTIYF. CDR3 bases: TGTGCCAGCACTCGCTTGTTCGGGGGGATCGGAAACACCATATATTTT. The entire variable domain, with the rest obtained from reference TRBV7-2 and TRBJ1-3, is as follows: GAGVSQSPSNKVTEKGKDVELRCDPISGHTALYWYRQSLGQGLEFLIYFQGNSAPDKSGLPSDRFSAERTGGSVSTLTIQRTQQEDSAVYLCASTRLFGGIGNTIYFGEGSWLTVV.

This chain joins TRBV14 and TRBJ2-2, with D uncertain. V lost 1 base and J 7 bases, leaving 7 bases between the germline ends. Germline lookup yields CDR1 SGHDN and CDR2 FVKESK. This CDR3 has 13 residues. The CDR3 nucleotides read TGTGCCAGCAGCCAAGCTGTCCTCGGGGAGCTGTTTTTT. Its translation: CASSQAVLGELFF.

This clonotype was recorded a few times. This chain links TRBV28 with TRBJ2-2; 7 positions agree with TRBD1. Per germline, CDR1 MDHEN and CDR2 SYDVKM. The CDR3 loop spans 15 amino acids. Unmatched junction bases numbered 7, after V lost 5 bases and J lost 4 bases. The CDR3 spells CASSRSGQVTGELFF. CDR3 in DNA: TGTGCCAGCAGTAGGTCCGGACAGGTCACCGGGGAGCTGTTTTTT.

This clonotype was found a few times. The genes are TRBV28 and TRBJ1-2; a possible D gene is TRBD1 (6 bases). The V gene lost 3 bases and the J gene lost 2 bases, with 10 bases spanning the gap. The V gene's germline CDR1 is MDHEN and CDR2 SYDVKM. The CDR3 is made up of 14 amino acids. The CDR3 is CASSLFGTNYGYTF. CDR3 sequence (DNA): TGTGCCAGCAGTTTGTTCGGGACAAACTATGGCTACACCTTC.

This clonotype was seen a few times. CDR3 DNA: TGTGCCAGCAGCCCGACCGGGACAGGGGAGCCGGGTGGCTACACCTTC. Translating it yields CASSPTGTGEPGGYTF. This rearrangement joins TRBV5-4 to TRBJ1-2; 10 bases are a match to TRBD1. The trim removed 4 bases at V and 7 bases at J, leaving 13 bases unmatched. CDR1 is SGHNT and CDR2 is YYREEE in the germline V gene (reference sequence). The CDR3 sequence is 16 residues long.

This clonotype has just one count. The chain uses TRBV6-6 and TRBJ2-1, with 12 bases aligning to TRBD2. CDR3 length: 14 residues. The ends lost 5 bases at V and 7 bases at J; junction bases unmatched: 3. The germline V gene has CDR1 MNHNY and CDR2 SVGAGI (reference sequence). CDR3 nucleotide sequence: TGTGCCAGCAGTGCTAGCGGGAGGGTTAATGAGCAGTTCTTC. Translated, it gives CASSASGRVNEQFF.

This clonotype was counted at least ten times. The J gene is TRBJ1-1, the V gene TRBV10-3; D may be TRBD1 (5 bases). The germline V gene has CDR1 ENHRY and CDR2 SYGVKD. The V end was cut by 5 bases, the J end by 1 base, with 14 bases between. The CDR3 runs to 15 residues. The CDR3 sequence is CAISNPGQGNTEAFF. Written as DNA, the CDR3 is TGTGCCATCAGTAACCCTGGGCAGGGGAACACTGAAGCTTTCTTT.

This clonotype was detected a few times. The CDR3 coding sequence is TGTGCCAGCAGTTTTGGGGTGGGCCAGCCAAGGGTAGAGCAGTTCTTC. This sequence encodes CASSFGVGQPRVEQFF. The gene calls are TRBV28 and TRBJ2-1; D is uncertain. The CDR3 runs to 16 residues. Germline values: CDR1 MDHEN, CDR2 SYDVKM. Trimming took off 3 bases at V and 10 bases at J, with 22 bases between the two ends.

V gene TRBV6-1 combines with J gene TRBJ1-5, with TRBD1 matching 7 bases. The V gene end was trimmed by 6 bases and the J gene end by 4 bases; junction bases not matched to a gene: 6. CDR1 is MNHNS and CDR2 is SASEGT in the germline V gene. CDR3 size: 14 residues. The DNA for the CDR3 is TGTGCCAGCAGGCCGGGACAGAAAAATCAGCCCCAGCATTTT. Encoded protein: CASRPGQKNQPQHF.

This clonotype was counted between two and nine times. The genes are TRBV27 and TRBJ2-1; 7 bases agree with TRBD1. Trimming took 0 bases from V and 4 from J; bases not matched to a gene: 6. The CDR3 covers 16 residues. CDR1 is MNHEY, CDR2 SMNVEV, per germline (reference sequence). Here the CDR3 reads CASSLSPGGTYNEQFF. DNA of the CDR3: TGTGCCAGCAGTTTATCCCCAGGGGGAACATACAATGAGCAGTTCTTC.

The V gene is TRBV15, the J gene TRBJ1-3; D is uncertain. V lost 0 bases to trimming and J lost 3 bases, with 9 bases between them. There are 15 residues in the CDR3. Germline loops: CDR1 LNHNV, CDR2 YYDKDF (reference sequence). CDR3 DNA sequence: TGTGCCACCAGCAGAGATCAAACCTTTGGAAACACCATATATTTT. Its protein is CATSRDQTFGNTIYF.

Written as DNA, the CDR3 is TGCAGCGTTGGTCGACAGATTAACACCGGGGAGCTGTTTTTT. Encoded protein: CSVGRQINTGELFF. This sequence joins TRBV29-1 and TRBJ2-2; a weak D match, TRBD1 (5 bases). The CDR3 covers 14 residues. CDR1 and CDR2 from the germline V gene are SQVTM and ANQGSEA. Trimming took off 4 bases at V and 2 bases at J, with 11 bases between the two ends.

This chain joins TRBV6-5 and TRBJ2-5, with 11 nucleotides matching TRBD2. Germline V CDR1 and CDR2: MNHEY, SVGAGI. The CDR3 totals 14 residues. The V gene end was trimmed by 6 bases and the J gene end by 5 bases; junction bases not matched to a gene: 5. The DNA for the CDR3 is TGTGCCAGCAGAAGGGCTAGCGGGAGGGAGACCCAGTACTTC. It yields the protein CASRRASGRETQYF.

Only a few counts were recorded for this clonotype. The genes are TRBV24-1 and TRBJ1-2; unclear D gene. Trimming stripped 0 bases from V and 2 bases from J, with 12 bases between. Germline V gene lookup returns CDR1 KGHDR and CDR2 SFDVKD. The CDR3 length is 16 residues. CDR3 in DNA: TGTGCCACCAGTGATTTGCGAGAAGGAGGAAACTATGGCTACACCTTC. This gives the protein CATSDLREGGNYGYTF.

This clonotype was found a few times. V usage is TRBV5-5 and J usage is TRBJ1-1; 11 nucleotides line up with TRBD1. Germline V lookup: CDR1 SGHKS, CDR2 YYEKEE (reference sequence). The CDR3 loop spans 17 amino acids. J lost 8 bases, V lost 7 bases, and 19 bases had no gene match. Here the CDR3 DNA reads TGTGCCAGCTCCTTTCTACCCCGGGACAGGGGGGAGAGGGAAGCTTTCTTT. The encoded protein is CASSFLPRDRGEREAFF.

This clonotype has a single count. The rearrangement links TRBV29-1 to TRBJ2-1; tentatively, D is TRBD1 (5 bases). Germline CDR1 is SQVTM and CDR2 is ANQGSEA. V was pared by 2 bases and J by 7 bases, with 18 bases between. This CDR3 contains 15 residues. The CDR3 loop is CSVEPGRVNSNEQFF. The CDR3 nucleotides are TGCAGCGTTGAACCCGGCAGGGTCAACTCTAATGAGCAGTTCTTC.

This clonotype was seen more than once but under ten times. The chain carries TRBV6-4 and TRBJ2-1; 10 positions agree with TRBD2. This CDR3 region has 15 residues. Germline values: CDR1 MRHNA, CDR2 SNTAGT. The V segment lost 4 bases and the J segment 8 bases; nucleotides outside the gene matches: 8. In nucleotides, the CDR3 is TGTGCCAGCAGTGTGGAAGCGGGAGGGTGGTATGAGCAGTTCTTC. Amino acids: CASSVEAGGWYEQFF.

The chain recombines TRBV20-1 with TRBJ1-2, with 8 bases fitting TRBD1. The CDR3 is made up of 15 amino acids. Germline loops: CDR1 DFQATT, CDR2 SNEGSKA (reference sequence). V was pared by 3 bases and J by 0 bases, with 6 bases of the junction left unmatched. The CDR3 region is CSASGTGVSNYGYTF. The CDR3 coding sequence is TGCAGTGCTAGCGGGACAGGAGTCTCTAACTATGGCTACACCTTC.